This T cell receptor beta chain appears in the sequencing data of a study of cytomegalovirus exposure and HLA in healthy donors. Overall study findings and caveats: Under in vitro conditions, a few CMV-associated chains were confirmed as specific for CMV antigens. Within an earlier analysis, most TCR beta V segments proved productive either about 90% or about 30% of the time. Cytomegalovirus association was listed for 150 or so TCR beta chains.

Amplification used 60 Vbeta primers and 13 Jbeta primers. The protocol was immunoSEQ multiplex PCR, while the TCRdb copy is restricted to in-frame clones and leaves out a portion. The repertoire holds roughly 200,000 clones, roughly 72% seen once, with 1.5% to 2% in the top ten. As regards this clone: Its target is not known.

Each donor was healthy, and each was a bone marrow donor. The CDR3 has 13 residues. With 1 base removed from V and 5 bases from J, the gap between germline ends came to 8 bases. Looked up from germline, CDR1 is SGHTA and CDR2 is FQGTGA. The gene calls are TRBV7-3 and TRBJ2-5; no firm D call. This clonotype was sampled from a man aged 30 to 39 in good health and CMV-seronegative. Sequencing was performed on PBMCs. The CDR3 nucleotides read TGTGCCAGCAGCTTAAGTATGGGCGAGACCCAGTACTTC. This codes for CASSLSMGETQYF.